Below are 31 T cell receptor beta chains sequenced from a single sample in a study of T-cell reconstitution after alpha-beta-depleted transplantation in children. Construction of the TCRbeta library involved unique molecular identifiers. TCRdb reanalysed the PCR reads using MiXCR and keeps one entry per CDR3 protein. The profile shows 250,000 to 300,000 distinct CDR3 sequences, 9.9% of them singletons. The specimen was PBMCs from the stem cell graft donor, collected from the stem cell graft. All receptors derive from a human donor who donated a stem cell graft to a child with SCID.

This clonotype was seen at least ten times. The chain links TRBV18 to TRBJ2-7, with 7 bases aligning to TRBD1. Germline V gives CDR1 KGHSH, CDR2 LQKENI. The V segment lost 3 bases and the J segment 7 bases; nucleotides outside the gene matches: 12. The CDR3 runs to 15 residues. The CDR3 coding sequence is TGTGCCAGCTCACCCCAATCCCGGACAGGAGGTGAGCAGTACTTC. This translates into CASSPQSRTGGEQYF. The entire variable domain, with the rest obtained from reference TRBV18 and TRBJ2-7, is as follows: NAGVMQNPRHLVRRRGQEARLRCSPMKGHSHVYWYRQLPEEGLKFMVYLQKENIIDESGMPKERFSAEFPKEGPSILRIQQVVRGDSAAYFCASSPQSRTGGEQYFGPGTRLTVT.

The rearrangement links TRBV7-9 to TRBJ2-5, with D tentatively TRBD2 (5 bases). This CDR3 is 14 amino acids long. Germline V gene sequence: CDR1 SEHNR, CDR2 FQNEAQ (reference sequence). V was shortened by 5 bases and J by 5 bases, with 15 bases between the two germline ends. CDR3 amino acids: CASSGIGLEETQYF. CDR3 nucleotide sequence: TGTGCCAGCAGCGGAATTGGACTGGAGGAGACCCAGTACTTC.

Many counts were recorded for this clonotype. V and J are TRBV28 and TRBJ2-1; 11 bases map to TRBD2. Germline V gene data show CDR1 as MDHEN and CDR2 as SYDVKM. This CDR3 region has 15 residues. Trimming cost V 6 bases and J 7 bases; bases outside gene matches: 8. The CDR3 nucleotides are TGTGCCAGCAGCCTCCTAGCGGGGGGTAGTAATGAGCAGTTCTTC. As protein: CASSLLAGGSNEQFF.

This clonotype was recorded a few times. V gene TRBV29-1 combines with J gene TRBJ2-1; no reliable D call. This CDR3 region has 15 residues. Germline assignment: CDR1 SQVTM and CDR2 ANQGSEA. V lost 1 base and J 0 bases, leaving 10 bases between the germline ends. The CDR3 nucleotides read TGCAGCGTTGAAGGGCAGGCAATCTCCTACAATGAGCAGTTCTTC. It specifies CSVEGQAISYNEQFF.

This clonotype has just a few counts. This rearrangement joins TRBV7-9 to TRBJ2-5, with D unclear. The CDR3 spans 11 residues. Germline V lookup: CDR1 SEHNR, CDR2 FQNEAQ (reference sequence). V was cut by 8 bases and J by 5 bases, with 9 bases left in between. CDR3 DNA sequence: TGTGCCAGCTCTAGGGTGGAGACCCAGTACTTC. Translation gives CASSRVETQYF.

This clonotype has a handful of counts. The J gene is TRBJ1-6, the V gene TRBV5-6; D gene unclear. This CDR3 contains 15 residues. Per the germline V gene, CDR1 is SGHDT and CDR2 is YYEEEE. The germline V and J ends were trimmed by 0 bases and 5 bases, with 9 bases remaining between them. The DNA of the CDR3 is TGTGCCAGCAGCTTGGCCGGGAGCCATAATTCACCCCTCCACTTT. Its protein is CASSLAGSHNSPLHF. The full variable domain, rest sourced from reference TRBV5-6 and TRBJ1-6, is DAGVTQSPTHLIKTRGQQVTLRCSPKSGHDTVSWYQQALGQGPQFIFQYYEEEERQRGNFPDRFSGHQFPNYSSELNVNALLLGDSALYLCASSLAGSHNSPLHFGNGTRLTVT.

This chain links TRBV5-1 with TRBJ1-6, with unresolved D. From germline, CDR1 is SGHRS and CDR2 YFSETQ. The CDR3 length is 15 residues. Trimming cost V 0 bases and J 5 bases, with 9 bases left between them. The CDR3 DNA sequence: TGCGCCAGCAGCTTGGAGGGCAGCCATAATTCACCCCTCCACTTT. This sequence encodes CASSLEGSHNSPLHF.

This clonotype was seen ten or more times. The V call is TRBV5-1, the J call TRBJ2-1; no clear D. Germline values: CDR1 SGHRS, CDR2 YFSETQ. The V end lost 1 base, the J end lost 1 base, and 9 bases lay between the germline ends. This CDR3 is 15 amino acids long. CDR3 DNA: TGCGCCAGCAGCTTGAGTTCTTGGTCCTACAATGAGCAGTTCTTC. Its protein product is CASSLSSWSYNEQFF.

V usage is TRBV15 and J usage is TRBJ1-4, with TRBD1 matching over 11 bases. V lost 5 bases to trimming and J lost 6 bases; unmatched junction nucleotides: 5. From germline, CDR1 is LNHNV and CDR2 YYDKDF (reference sequence). The CDR3 runs 15 residues. CDR3 DNA: TGTGCCACCAGCCCGCGGGACAGGGGGTATGAAAAACTGTTTTTT. Its translation: CATSPRDRGYEKLFF.

This clonotype was seen only a few times. The rearrangement uses TRBV7-9 and TRBJ2-1; TRBD2 matches at 8 bases. Germline CDR1 and CDR2: SEHNR and FQNEAQ (reference sequence). Unmatched junction bases numbered 4, after V lost 1 base and J lost 5 bases. The CDR3 is 15 residues long. The CDR3 region is CASSLDGGANNEQFF. In nucleotides, the CDR3 is TGTGCCAGCAGCTTAGACGGGGGGGCCAACAATGAGCAGTTCTTC.

This clonotype has a count of ten or more. The chain has TRBV7-9 and TRBJ2-4, with a weak D call TRBD1 (5 bases). Germline assignment: CDR1 SEHNR and CDR2 FQNEAQ (reference sequence). The CDR3 loop spans 14 amino acids. Trimming shortened V by 3 bases and J by 0 bases, and 6 bases separated the two germline ends. CDR3 in DNA: TGTGCCAGCAGCTTTCAGGGAGCCAAAAACATTCAGTACTTC. It is translated as CASSFQGAKNIQYF.

This clonotype was seen a handful of times. V gene TRBV6-1 combines with J gene TRBJ1-5; D is undetermined. Germline V CDR1 and CDR2: MNHNS, SASEGT. V shed 2 bases and J shed 4 bases, with 6 bases lying between them. CDR3 length: 13 residues. CDR3 residues: CASSERGNQPQHF. As DNA, the CDR3 is TGTGCCAGCAGTGAAAGAGGGAATCAGCCCCAGCATTTT.

The V and J genes are TRBV5-1 and TRBJ1-2, with 10 nucleotides matching TRBD1. The CDR3 totals 15 residues. The ends lost 4 bases at V and 5 bases at J; junction bases unmatched: 8. Germline values: CDR1 SGHRS, CDR2 YFSETQ. CDR3 sequence (DNA): TGCGCCAGCAGCCCCAGACAGGGGGCGCAGTATGGCTACACCTTC. It codes for CASSPRQGAQYGYTF.

The table lists this clonotype with a few counts. The gene calls are TRBV5-1 and TRBJ2-1; 7 nucleotides align to TRBD2. The CDR3 sequence is 14 residues long. Germline values: CDR1 SGHRS, CDR2 YFSETQ. The V gene end was trimmed by 0 bases and the J gene end by 7 bases; junction bases not matched to a gene: 4. The CDR3 spells CASSLASGINEQFF. The CDR3 nucleotides read TGCGCCAGCAGCTTGGCAAGCGGGATAAATGAGCAGTTCTTC.

This clonotype was picked up many times. The genes are TRBV7-2 and TRBJ1-2; 7 nucleotides agree with TRBD1. The CDR3 runs to 15 residues. Germline assignment: CDR1 SGHTA and CDR2 FQGNSA. V lost 5 bases, J lost 4 bases, and 10 bases stayed unmatched. The CDR3 region has the DNA TGTGCCAGCAGCAAACCGGGACAGAACATCTATGGCTACACCTTC. Translated, it gives CASSKPGQNIYGYTF.

The CDR3 spells CASSLVRTGWPSPYEQYF. The CDR3 nucleotides read TGCGCCAGCAGCTTGGTCCGGACAGGGTGGCCTAGTCCCTACGAGCAGTACTTC. The chain has TRBV5-1 and TRBJ2-7; 8 bases are a match to TRBD1. Germline CDR1 is SGHRS and CDR2 is YFSETQ. The CDR3 runs 18 residues. V lost 0 bases and J lost 2; bases outside the gene matches: 13. Full variable domain (outside the CDR3, taken from reference TRBV5-1 and TRBJ2-7): KAGVTQTPRYLIKTRGQQVTLSCSPISGHRSVSWYQQTPGQGLQFLFEYFSETQRNKGNFPGRFSGRQFSNSRSEMNVSTLELGDSALYLCASSLVRTGWPSPYEQYFGPGTRLTVT.

The sample holds a few counts of this clonotype. The V and J genes are TRBV29-1 and TRBJ2-1; TRBD2 might be the D (6 bases). V was pared by 4 bases and J by 0 bases, with 10 bases between. Germline assignment: CDR1 SQVTM and CDR2 ANQGSEA. The CDR3 is made up of 14 amino acids. The CDR3 DNA reads as TGCAGCGTTGGCGGGGCCCCCTCCTACAATGAGCAGTTCTTC. Translated: CSVGGAPSYNEQFF.

The V gene is TRBV7-9, the J gene TRBJ2-1; 9 bases align to TRBD2. CDR3 length equals 15 residues. The germline gives CDR1 SEHNR, CDR2 FQNEAQ (reference sequence). V shed 4 bases, J shed 3 bases, and the junction held 4 bases outside the gene matches. CDR3 sequence: CASSSTSGNYNEQFF. The CDR3 DNA reads TGTGCCAGCAGCTCGACTAGCGGAAACTACAATGAGCAGTTCTTC.

This chain uses TRBV29-1 with TRBJ1-2; D ambiguous. Germline CDR1 and CDR2: SQVTM and ANQGSEA. The CDR3 spans 13 residues. V lost 0 bases, J lost 6 bases, and 11 bases lay in between. CDR3 sequence reads: CSVEDNPYDGYTF. CDR3 nucleotide sequence: TGCAGCGTTGAAGATAATCCTTATGATGGCTACACCTTC.

The table lists this clonotype with a few counts. DNA of the CDR3: TGTGCCAGCAGCCGCCGGGACCGGGACACTGAAGCTTTCTTT. As protein: CASSRRDRDTEAFF. V gene TRBV3-1 combines with J gene TRBJ1-1; the D gene is possibly TRBD1 (5 bases). Trimming left V 4 bases short and J 3 bases short, with 12 bases between. This CDR3 contains 14 residues. Germline V gene data show CDR1 as LGHDT and CDR2 as YNNKEL (reference sequence).

This clonotype was picked up many times. The rearrangement links TRBV4-2 to TRBJ2-5, with a tentative D call TRBD2 (6 bases). The CDR3 is made up of 15 amino acids. Trimming cost V 6 bases and J 2 bases, with 16 bases left between them. CDR1 and CDR2 from the germline V gene are LGHNA and YNFKEQ. The CDR3 protein is CASSWDLDLQETQYF. The DNA of the CDR3 is TGTGCCAGCAGTTGGGACTTGGACCTTCAAGAGACCCAGTACTTC.

This clonotype has ten or more counts. The rearrangement joins TRBV5-1 to TRBJ2-5, with D perhaps TRBD1 (5 bases). This CDR3 contains 16 residues. The V and J ends lost 0 bases and 2 bases respectively, with 14 bases between them. Germline V gives CDR1 SGHRS, CDR2 YFSETQ. The CDR3 DNA reads as TGCGCCAGCAGCTTGGTGCCGGACACGGTTCAAGAGACCCAGTACTTC. This sequence encodes CASSLVPDTVQETQYF.

This clonotype has only a few counts. V gene TRBV24-1 combines with J gene TRBJ2-3, with D perhaps matching TRBD1 (5 bases). Germline CDR1 and CDR2: KGHDR and SFDVKD. CDR3 length: 13 residues. V lost 4 bases, J lost 4 bases, and 8 bases lay in between. The CDR3 coding sequence is TGTGCCACCAGTGACGGCAGGGCAGATACGCAGTATTTT. It yields the protein CATSDGRADTQYF.

The chain links TRBV7-9 to TRBJ2-5, with D unresolved. CDR1 SEHNR and CDR2 FQNEAQ come from the germline V gene (reference sequence). This CDR3 comprises 16 residues. Trimming took off 5 bases at V and 1 base at J, with 17 bases between the two ends. The DNA for the CDR3 is TGTGCCAGCAGCCCAGTATTGGGAAGAAGCCAAGAGACCCAGTACTTC. Translated: CASSPVLGRSQETQYF.

This chain links TRBV9 with TRBJ2-7; D possibly matches TRBD1 or TRBD2 (5 bases each). CDR1 is SGDLS and CDR2 is YYNGEE in the germline V gene. Trimming stripped 0 bases from V and 3 bases from J, with 10 bases between. The CDR3 consists of 14 residues. The CDR3 here is CASSVGGAGYEQYF. DNA of the CDR3: TGTGCCAGCAGCGTAGGAGGGGCTGGCTACGAGCAGTACTTC.

This clonotype was counted only a few times. V usage is TRBV9 and J usage is TRBJ2-1; D remains ambiguous. The V end lost 0 bases, the J end lost 3 bases, and 10 bases lay between the germline ends. The CDR3 contains 15 residues. Per germline, CDR1 SGDLS and CDR2 YYNGEE. As DNA, the CDR3 is TGTGCCAGCAGCGTAGGAAGCGTAAACTACAATGAGCAGTTCTTC. Translation: CASSVGSVNYNEQFF.

This clonotype was counted many times. The chain has TRBV27 and TRBJ2-7; D perhaps matches TRBD2 (6 bases). Trimming stripped 5 bases from V and 4 bases from J, with 12 bases between. CDR3 length: 13 amino acids. Germline loops: CDR1 MNHEY, CDR2 SMNVEV (reference sequence). The CDR3 region is CASSRGRDYEQYF. The DNA of the CDR3 is TGTGCCAGCAGTCGCGGGCGGGATTACGAGCAGTACTTC.

This clonotype occurred a few times. The rearrangement joins TRBV3-1 to TRBJ2-7; D not certain. The CDR3 sequence is 13 residues long. Trimming shortened V by 8 bases and J by 7 bases, and 18 bases separated the two germline ends. CDR1 is LGHDT and CDR2 is YNNKEL in the germline V gene (reference sequence). CDR3 in DNA: TGTGCCAGCGAATTCGGACGGTTCGGGGAGCAGTACTTC. The encoded protein is CASEFGRFGEQYF.

This clonotype was counted at least ten times. V gene TRBV12-3 or TRBV12-4 combines with J gene TRBJ1-1; D ambiguous. This CDR3 is built from 12 residues. V lost 6 bases and J 7 bases, leaving 12 bases between the germline ends. The CDR3 region has the DNA TGTGCCAGCAGATCAGACTTGTATGAAGCTTTCTTT. Translating it yields CASRSDLYEAFF.

The J gene is TRBJ2-3, the V gene TRBV7-2; no clear D. Germline CDR1 is SGHTA and CDR2 is FQGNSA. This CDR3 region has 11 residues. V gave up 6 bases and J gave up 8 bases, with 9 bases separating them. CDR3 nucleotides: TGTGCCAGCAGGATTTGGGGTACGCAGTATTTT. Amino acids: CASRIWGTQYF.

V is TRBV13 and J is TRBJ2-1; a possible D gene is TRBD1 (6 bases). CDR3 length equals 17 residues. Germline lookup yields CDR1 PRHDT and CDR2 FYEKMQ (reference sequence). The V end lost 5 bases, the J end lost 3 bases, and 20 bases lay between the germline ends. CDR3 region: CASSLEPTGGYYNEQFF. The DNA of the CDR3 is TGTGCCAGCAGCCTGGAGCCGACAGGAGGTTACTACAATGAGCAGTTCTTC.